This section outlines one T cell receptor (beta chain) sequence together with its context. The sample comes from a study of T cell changes during pregnancy in multiple sclerosis. This table comes from immunoSEQ multiplex PCR, and its TCRdb copy is limited to in-frame clones, with some not included. The sample has 50,000 to 65,000 clones, about 93% seen once. V lost 1 base and J 4 bases, leaving 14 bases between the germline ends. The germline gives CDR1 SGDLS, CDR2 YYNGEE. CDR3 length: 16 residues. The gene calls are TRBV9 and TRBJ1-4; D is possibly TRBD1 (6 bases). Material: CD8+ T cells from peripheral blood mononuclear cells, obtained in the second trimester of pregnancy. This clonotype was sampled from a female donor with multiple sclerosis, enrolled in a pregnancy study. DNA for the CDR3: TGTGCCAGCAGCGTATCACAGGGTGGGGTTAATGAAAAACTGTTTTTT. Translated: CASSVSQGGVNEKLFF.